This T cell receptor (beta chain) was obtained from a study of blood T cell repertoires in COVID-19. For recovered donors of Cohort 3, there were two negative PCRs, clearance, or symptom resolution. This clone was seen more than once but under ten times. In the authors' methods: Nucleated cell number was recorded as an estimate derived from reference gene primer amplification. Repertoires were generated with immunoSEQ multiplex PCR, while TCRdb's copy carries only in-frame clones and drops some. V and J calls and clone size are copied from that table; D and trimming were computed from the DNA. The sample holds more than 250,000 clones, 86% seen once. The CDR3 spans 17 residues. Looked up from germline, CDR1 is MGHRA and CDR2 is YSYEKL. V was clipped by 0 bases and J by 4 bases, with 19 bases between them.

The V call is TRBV4-1, the J call TRBJ2-7; weak D call: TRBD2 (6 bases). This clonotype was obtained from a woman younger than 35 who had recovered from COVID-19. The sample taken for sequencing was PBMCs or T cells enriched from blood (not recorded which). CDR3 loop: CASSQETLGTEGYEQYF. CDR3 nucleotide sequence: TGCGCCAGCAGCCAAGAAACGCTTGGTACGGAGGGGTACGAGCAGTACTTC.